This is a list of T cell receptor beta chains from one sample in a study of T cells in Graves' hyperthyroidism and ophthalmopathy. A single record per CDR3 protein comes from TCRdb applying MiXCR to the multiplex PCR reads. In the table there are about 640,000 distinct CDR3 sequences, around 21% of which are singletons. The sample comprised blood. These receptors came from a man aged 30 to 45 with Graves' ophthalmopathy. CDR3s include the opening cysteine and the closing phenylalanine or tryptophan. The D gene is left open where the match is weak. Expanded clones get a size class; other rows say once, few or many, or leave the size out.

CDR3aa	CDR3nt	abundance	len	j_gene	v_gene	d_gene
CASSPEGGGPVPPYEQYF	TGTGCCAGCTCACCAGAGGGGGGGGGGCCCGTCCCCCCCTACGAGCAGTACTTC	-	18	TRBJ2-7	TRBV7-2	-
CASSTHRDSYNEQFF	TGTGCCAGCAGTACTCACAGGGACTCCTACAATGAGCAGTTCTTC	-	15	TRBJ2-1	TRBV27	-
CASSADRGNSPLHF	TGTGCCAGCAGCGCGGACAGGGGTAATTCACCCCTCCACTTT	few	14	TRBJ1-6	TRBV11-1	TRBD1
CASSQDRPRGPDYEQYF	TGTGCCAGCAGCCAAGATCGCCCTAGGGGCCCTGACTACGAGCAGTACTTC	many	17	TRBJ2-7	TRBV3-1	-
CASSLVRDSPNYGYTF	TGTGCCAGCAGCTTGGTCCGGGACAGCCCTAACTATGGCTACACCTTC	few	16	TRBJ1-2	TRBV5-4	TRBD1
CASIGKGRLRSSSSYNEQFF	TGTGCCAGCATAGGAAAGGGGCGGCTTAGATCTTCGAGCTCCTACAATGAGCAGTTCTTC	many	20	TRBJ2-1	TRBV2	-
CATSERVSADTQYF	TGTGCCACCAGTGAGAGGGTCAGCGCAGATACGCAGTATTTT	-	14	TRBJ2-3	TRBV24-1	-
CASSLLAGGGEQFF	TGTGCCAGCAGCTTACTCGCGGGAGGAGGTGAGCAGTTCTTC	-	14	TRBJ2-1	TRBV7-2	TRBD2
CASSLAGTYGYTF	TGTGCCAGCAGCTTAGCAGGGACCTATGGCTACACCTTC	many	13	TRBJ1-2	TRBV7-2	-
CATSDGVTLTEAFF	TGTGCCACCAGTGACGGCGTCACGCTCACTGAAGCTTTCTTT	few	14	TRBJ1-1	TRBV24-1	-
CASIWDRGAFF	TGTGCCAGCATCTGGGACAGGGGCGCTTTCTTT	few	11	TRBJ1-1	TRBV6-1	TRBD1
CASRIGQGLGDTQYF	TGTGCCAGCAGGATTGGACAGGGTTTAGGAGATACGCAGTATTTT	many	15	TRBJ2-3	TRBV12-3/TRBV12-4	TRBD1
CASRAGTQYEQYF	TGTGCCAGCAGGGCCGGGACTCAATACGAGCAGTACTTC	-	13	TRBJ2-7	TRBV2	-
CASSLLGGVTEAFF	TGTGCCAGCAGCTTATTGGGTGGGGTCACTGAAGCTTTCTTT	few	14	TRBJ1-1	TRBV7-3	-
CASTRYTTEAFF	TGTGCCAGCACCCGATACACAACCGAAGCTTTCTTT	few	12	TRBJ1-1	TRBV12-3/TRBV12-4	-
CASSFPTSGLYEQYF	TGTGCCAGCAGTTTCCCCACTAGCGGCCTATACGAGCAGTACTTC	many	15	TRBJ2-7	TRBV28	TRBD2
CSVWDHNTGELFF	TGCAGCGTGTGGGACCATAACACCGGGGAGCTGTTTTTT	few	13	TRBJ2-2	TRBV29-1	-
CASSSHRGREETQYF	TGTGCCAGCAGTTCGCACAGGGGGCGCGAAGAGACCCAGTACTTC	-	15	TRBJ2-5	TRBV12-3/TRBV12-4	TRBD1
CASSLQGDGRQYF	TGTGCCAGCAGCCTCCAGGGGGACGGGAGGCAGTATTTT	many	13	TRBJ2-3	TRBV3-1	-
CASSQRTSRDEQYF	TGTGCCAGCAGCCAAAGGACCTCGAGGGACGAGCAGTACTTC	few	14	TRBJ2-7	TRBV3-1	-
CASRIRLARGETQYF	TGTGCCAGCAGGATCCGACTAGCGAGAGGAGAGACCCAGTACTTC	-	15	TRBJ2-5	TRBV28	TRBD2
CASSHTYSGSHYEQYF	TGTGCCAGCAGCCACACCTATAGCGGGAGCCATTACGAGCAGTACTTC	-	16	TRBJ2-7	TRBV3-1	TRBD2
CASSLALDSATEAFF	TGCGCCAGCAGCTTGGCCTTGGACAGTGCTACTGAAGCTTTCTTT	many	15	TRBJ1-1	TRBV5-1	-
CSVVRPGTANTGELFF	TGCAGCGTTGTCCGTCCCGGGACAGCGAACACCGGGGAGCTGTTTTTT	-	16	TRBJ2-2	TRBV29-1	TRBD1
CASSAGQFNSPLHF	TGTGCCAGCAGCGCGGGACAGTTTAATTCACCCCTCCACTTT	-	14	TRBJ1-6	TRBV9	TRBD1
CATSRDEGRGRQYF	TGTGCCACCAGCAGAGATGAGGGGAGGGGACGGCAGTACTTC	few	14	TRBJ2-7	TRBV15	TRBD2
CASKAATVVNTEAFF	TGTGCCAGCAAGGCCGCGACGGTCGTGAACACTGAAGCTTTCTTT	many	15	TRBJ1-1	TRBV12-3/TRBV12-4	-
CSVRTSGFPANTGELFF	TGCAGTGTTCGGACTAGCGGATTCCCCGCGAACACCGGGGAGCTGTTTTTT	few	17	TRBJ2-2	TRBV20-1	TRBD2
CASRGRNEQYF	TGTGCCAGCAGGGGGAGGAACGAGCAGTACTTC	few	11	TRBJ2-7	TRBV28	-
CASSEMGIDTQYF	TGCGCCAGCAGTGAGATGGGGATTGATACGCAGTATTTT	-	13	TRBJ2-3	TRBV10-2	-
CASSDYPRDSPLHF	TGTGCCAGCAGTGATTACCCGAGGGACTCACCCCTCCACTTT	-	14	TRBJ1-6	TRBV6-1	-
CAWSVEGPEAFF	TGTGCCTGGAGTGTCGAGGGCCCCGAAGCTTTCTTT	many	12	TRBJ1-1	TRBV30	-
CASSLSPPGTTYEQYF	TGCGCCAGCAGCTTGTCCCCACCCGGGACTACCTACGAGCAGTACTTC	few	16	TRBJ2-7	TRBV5-1	TRBD2
CASSQRWGDQETQYF	TGTGCCAGCAGCCAAAGATGGGGGGACCAAGAGACCCAGTACTTC	many	15	TRBJ2-5	TRBV7-2	-
CASSYYSGGGEQFF	TGTGCCAGCAGTTACTACAGCGGGGGAGGTGAGCAGTTCTTC	few	14	TRBJ2-1	TRBV6-5	TRBD2
CAARANGSGEQYF	TGTGCCGCCAGGGCAAACGGATCGGGCGAGCAGTACTTC	-	13	TRBJ2-7	TRBV10-3	-
CASSYRQGLYEQYF	TGTGCCAGCAGCTACCGACAGGGTTTGTACGAGCAGTACTTC	-	14	TRBJ2-7	TRBV6-1	TRBD1
CASSSRTDISSPLHF	TGTGCCAGTAGTTCGCGGACCGACATAAGTTCACCCCTCCACTTT	-	15	TRBJ1-6	TRBV19	-
CASSSGRTSGKGPYNEQFF	TGTGCCAGCAGCTCCGGAAGGACTAGCGGGAAGGGCCCCTACAATGAGCAGTTCTTC	few	19	TRBJ2-1	TRBV13	TRBD2
CASTPLAGVDEQYF	TGTGCCAGCACCCCCCTAGCGGGAGTCGACGAGCAGTACTTC	-	14	TRBJ2-7	TRBV6-1	TRBD2
CASSVEGLAGLEQYF	TGTGCCAGCAGTGTTGAGGGACTAGCGGGCCTTGAGCAGTACTTC	few	15	TRBJ2-7	TRBV6-1	TRBD2
CASSHQGKTSGADYEQYF	TGTGCCAGCAGTCACCAAGGGAAAACTAGCGGGGCTGATTACGAGCAGTACTTC	many	18	TRBJ2-7	TRBV28	TRBD2
CASSLSYTGSGAFF	TGTGCCAGCAGCCTATCCTATACAGGGAGCGGAGCTTTCTTT	many	14	TRBJ1-1	TRBV3-1	-
CASSHALREAGELFF	TGTGCCAGCTCTCACGCTTTGAGAGAAGCCGGGGAGCTGTTTTTT	-	15	TRBJ2-2	TRBV18	-
CASNKLGGGHNQPQHF	TGTGCCAGCAATAAATTGGGGGGGGGGCACAATCAGCCCCAGCATTTT	few	16	TRBJ1-5	TRBV27	-